One sample yielded the 13 T cell receptor beta chains listed below, sequenced in a study of cytomegalovirus exposure and HLA in healthy donors. Libraries were prepared by immunoSEQ multiplex PCR; TCRdb keeps only in-frame clonotypes and omits some of them. The sample consists of approximately 71,000 clones, around 93% of them appearing once. Sequenced: PBMCs. These receptors were taken from a man between 18 and 29 years old in good health and CMV-seronegative.

The table lists this clone with a few counts. J is TRBJ2-1 and V is TRBV7-2, with 9 bases aligning to TRBD1. Trimming removed 5 bases from V and 2 bases from J; junction bases left unmatched: 4. Germline loops: CDR1 SGHTA, CDR2 FQGNSA. The length of the CDR3 is 15 residues. CDR3 nucleotide sequence: TGTGCCAGCAGCAACAGGGGGCAGGCCTACAATGAGCAGTTCTTC. Translation: CASSNRGQAYNEQFF.

The genes are TRBV18 and TRBJ2-1, with no clear D. The V gene's germline CDR1 is KGHSH and CDR2 LQKENI. CDR3 length equals 14 residues. V gave up 2 bases and J gave up 5 bases, with 10 bases separating them. The CDR3 spells CASSPSGLHNEQFF. The CDR3 coding sequence is TGTGCCAGCTCACCATCGGGTCTGCACAATGAGCAGTTCTTC.

The genes are TRBV11-1 and TRBJ1-3, with D maybe TRBD1 (5 bases). Between the trimmed V and J ends, which lost 7 bases and 5 bases, there was a span of 18 bases. The CDR3 has 15 residues. Germline V lookup: CDR1 SGHAT, CDR2 FQDESV (reference sequence). The CDR3 nucleotides are TGTGCCAGCACCGGAACGGCAGGGATTAGAAACACCATATATTTT. The encoded protein is CASTGTAGIRNTIYF.

This clone has just one count. The CDR3 spells CASSLSGVTNEKLFF. CDR3 sequence (DNA): TGTGCCAGCAGTTTATCGGGGGTGACTAATGAAAAACTGTTTTTT. The rearrangement links TRBV28 to TRBJ1-4; tentatively, D is TRBD1 (5 bases). Germline CDR1 is MDHEN and CDR2 is SYDVKM. This CDR3 is 15 amino acids long. The V end lost 1 base, the J end lost 2 bases, and 8 bases lay between the germline ends.

This clone was counted a single time. The rearrangement uses TRBV5-1 and TRBJ2-5; the D gene is possibly TRBD1 (5 bases). Germline loops: CDR1 SGHRS, CDR2 YFSETQ. The CDR3 sequence is 14 residues long. V dropped 2 bases and J dropped 1 base, with 9 bases sitting between them. The CDR3 protein is CASSFRGPQETQYF. As DNA, the CDR3 is TGCGCCAGCAGCTTTAGGGGCCCCCAAGAGACCCAGTACTTC.

This chain connects TRBV7-9 to TRBJ1-5; no clear D gene. The germline CDR1 and CDR2 sequences are SEHNR and FQNEAQ (reference sequence). The CDR3 is 13 residues long. With 1 base removed from V and 8 bases from J, the gap between germline ends came to 9 bases. CDR3 DNA sequence: TGTGCCAGCAGCTTAGGTTCCGGAGAGCCCCAGCATTTT. This codes for CASSLGSGEPQHF.

The genes are TRBV7-9 and TRBJ1-4; the D gene is possibly TRBD1 (5 bases). This CDR3 is built from 16 residues. V lost 0 bases to trimming and J lost 8 bases, with 16 bases between them. Germline assignment: CDR1 SEHNR and CDR2 FQNEAQ (reference sequence). The chain's CDR3 is CASSLALDTEGEKLFF. The DNA for the CDR3 is TGTGCCAGCAGCTTAGCCTTGGACACGGAGGGGGAAAAACTGTTTTTT.

V gene TRBV5-1 combines with J gene TRBJ2-7; 12 bases fit TRBD2. J lost 1 base, V lost 3 bases, and 2 bases had no gene match. The CDR3 is 15 amino acids. Germline loops: CDR1 SGHRS, CDR2 YFSETQ. The CDR3 sequence: CASSSGLAGSYEQYF. CDR3 bases: TGCGCCAGCAGCTCCGGACTAGCGGGGTCCTACGAGCAGTACTTC.

This chain joins TRBV4-3 and TRBJ2-7; possibly TRBD2 for D (6 bases). CDR1 LGHNA and CDR2 YSLEER come from the germline V gene. The CDR3 extends over 18 amino acids. Trimming removed 1 base from V and 0 bases from J, with 19 bases in between. CDR3 bases: TGCGCCAGCAGCCAAGGGCTTGTTGGAGGGACGAGCTCCTACGAGCAGTACTTC. Encoded protein: CASSQGLVGGTSSYEQYF.

CDR3 DNA: TGTGCCAGCGTAATAGCGGAAGCCTACGAGCAGTACTTC. This translates into CASVIAEAYEQYF. This rearrangement joins TRBV6-1 to TRBJ2-7; tentative D call: TRBD2 (6 bases). Looked up from germline, CDR1 is MNHNS and CDR2 is SASEGT. The CDR3 runs 13 residues. With 8 bases removed from V and 2 bases from J, the gap between germline ends came to 13 bases.

The rearrangement links TRBV25-1 to TRBJ2-3; 15 nucleotides agree with TRBD2. Germline V lookup: CDR1 MGHDK, CDR2 SYGVNS. The CDR3 loop spans 18 amino acids. Trimming took 4 bases from V and 3 from J; bases not matched to a gene: 8. CDR3 nucleotides: TGTGCCAGCAGTGCAGGACTAGCGGGAGGGCGGTTGACAGATACGCAGTATTTT. Translated, it gives CASSAGLAGGRLTDTQYF.

The V and J genes are TRBV5-1 and TRBJ2-5, with D possibly TRBD2 on 5 matching bases. The CDR3 runs to 14 residues. CDR1 is SGHRS and CDR2 is YFSETQ in the germline V gene. Trimming removed 2 bases at V and 4 bases at J, with 12 bases between. The CDR3 protein is CASSFGSPTETQYF. In nucleotides, the CDR3 is TGCGCCAGCAGCTTTGGGAGTCCGACAGAGACCCAGTACTTC.

The V and J genes are TRBV6-5 and TRBJ2-7; the D gene is possibly TRBD2 (6 bases). V was trimmed by 8 bases and J by 5 bases, leaving 22 bases between them. This CDR3 spans 15 amino acids. Germline values: CDR1 MNHEY, CDR2 SVGAGI. CDR3 residues: CASGKQRAGSNEQYF. The CDR3 bases are TGTGCCAGCGGAAAGCAGCGGGCTGGTTCTAACGAGCAGTACTTC.